The rows below give T cell receptor beta chains drawn from one sample of a study of OX40 agonist ivuxolimab in advanced cancers. The protocol was immunoSEQ multiplex PCR, while the TCRdb copy is restricted to in-frame clones and leaves out a portion. The sample shows about 86,000 clones, 87% of them seen only once. Sequences were derived from CD4+ or CD8+ T cells sorted from blood, sampled in a trial of the OX40 agonist ivuxolimab. The receptors originated from an adult with an advanced solid tumor such as melanoma, head and neck, liver or kidney cancer. CDR3s leave out the opening cysteine and the closing phenylalanine or tryptophan.

CDR3aa: ASSQDWDLNEQF
v_gene: TRBV14
j_gene: TRBJ2-1

CDR3aa: ASSYVGDTEAF
v_gene: TRBV6-6
j_gene: TRBJ1-1

CDR3aa: ASSLPGVGTEAF
v_gene: TRBV28
j_gene: TRBJ1-1

CDR3aa: ASAGASKYNEQF
v_gene: TRBV9
j_gene: TRBJ2-1

CDR3aa: ASSTAPDSYEQY
v_gene: TRBV19
j_gene: TRBJ2-7

CDR3aa: ASSERSGRSGSDTQY
v_gene: TRBV6-1
j_gene: TRBJ2-3

CDR3aa: ASSYETYNSPLH
v_gene: TRBV6-5
j_gene: TRBJ1-6

CDR3aa: ASSVSIYNEQF
v_gene: TRBV2
j_gene: TRBJ2-1

CDR3aa: AWSRTSGSHEQY
v_gene: TRBV30
j_gene: TRBJ2-7

CDR3aa: ASTRTAGNTIY
v_gene: TRBV6-1
j_gene: TRBJ1-3

CDR3aa: ASSYSEGTYAF
v_gene: TRBV6-6
j_gene: TRBJ1-1

CDR3aa: ATTRGGADTQY
v_gene: TRBV28
j_gene: TRBJ2-3

CDR3aa: ASSLTPSGSLSGELF
v_gene: TRBV7-3
j_gene: TRBJ2-2

CDR3aa: AWRTVQAHYGYT
v_gene: TRBV30
j_gene: TRBJ1-2

CDR3aa: ASSPAGNFFMNTEAF
v_gene: TRBV5-5
j_gene: TRBJ1-1

CDR3aa: AILNRRTSNEKLF
v_gene: TRBV21-1
j_gene: TRBJ1-4

CDR3aa: AIIDGLTIGYT
v_gene: TRBV10-3
j_gene: TRBJ1-2

CDR3aa: ASSASGGGQKLF
v_gene: TRBV6-5
j_gene: TRBJ1-4

CDR3aa: ASTITGRGDSPLH
v_gene: TRBV4-2
j_gene: TRBJ1-6

CDR3aa: ASSLAWGLAGGSSYNEQF
v_gene: TRBV5-4
j_gene: TRBJ2-1

CDR3aa: ASSEGPSNYGYT
v_gene: TRBV6-4
j_gene: TRBJ1-2

CDR3aa: ASSTGRTEYGNQPQH
v_gene: TRBV5-5
j_gene: TRBJ1-5

CDR3aa: ASSLYNPGQNNYGYT
v_gene: TRBV27
j_gene: TRBJ1-2

CDR3aa: ASSVGSTNEKLF
v_gene: TRBV5-1
j_gene: TRBJ1-4